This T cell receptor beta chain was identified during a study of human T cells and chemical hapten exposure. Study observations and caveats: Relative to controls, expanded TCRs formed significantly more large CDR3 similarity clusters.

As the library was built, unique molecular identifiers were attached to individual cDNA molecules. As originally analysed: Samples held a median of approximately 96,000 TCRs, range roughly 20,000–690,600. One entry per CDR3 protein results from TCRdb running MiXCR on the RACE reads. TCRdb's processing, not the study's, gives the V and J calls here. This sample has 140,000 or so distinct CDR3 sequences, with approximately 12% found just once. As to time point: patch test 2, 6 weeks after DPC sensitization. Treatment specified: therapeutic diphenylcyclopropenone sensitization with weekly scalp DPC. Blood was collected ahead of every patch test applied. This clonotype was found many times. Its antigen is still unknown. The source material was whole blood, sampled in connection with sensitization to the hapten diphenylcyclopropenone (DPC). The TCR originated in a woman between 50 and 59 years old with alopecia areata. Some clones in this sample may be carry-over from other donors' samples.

The CDR3 protein is CSVDTGKGSPLHF. The CDR3 DNA reads as TGCAGCGTTGATACGGGCAAGGGTTCACCCCTCCACTTT. The chain is built from TRBV29-1 and TRBJ1-6; D uncertain. The CDR3 runs to 13 residues. The germline V and J ends were trimmed by 3 bases and 9 bases, with 12 bases remaining between them. Germline CDR1 and CDR2: SQVTM and ANQGSEA.